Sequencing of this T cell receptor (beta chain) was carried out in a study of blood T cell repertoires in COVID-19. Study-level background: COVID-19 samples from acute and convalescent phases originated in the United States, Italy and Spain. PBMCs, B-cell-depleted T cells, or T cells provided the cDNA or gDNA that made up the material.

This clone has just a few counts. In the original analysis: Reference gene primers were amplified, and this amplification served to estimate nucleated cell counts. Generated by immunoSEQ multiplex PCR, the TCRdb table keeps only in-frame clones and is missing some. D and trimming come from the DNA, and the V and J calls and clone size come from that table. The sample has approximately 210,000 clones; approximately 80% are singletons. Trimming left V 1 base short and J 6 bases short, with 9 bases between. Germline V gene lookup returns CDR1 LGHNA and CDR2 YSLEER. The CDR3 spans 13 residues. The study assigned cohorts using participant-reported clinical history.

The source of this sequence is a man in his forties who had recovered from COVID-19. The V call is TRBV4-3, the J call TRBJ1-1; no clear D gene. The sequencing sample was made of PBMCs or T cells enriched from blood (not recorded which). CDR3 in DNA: TGCGCCAGCAGCCAAGTAGCCGGGGCTGAAGCTTTCTTT. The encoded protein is CASSQVAGAEAFF.